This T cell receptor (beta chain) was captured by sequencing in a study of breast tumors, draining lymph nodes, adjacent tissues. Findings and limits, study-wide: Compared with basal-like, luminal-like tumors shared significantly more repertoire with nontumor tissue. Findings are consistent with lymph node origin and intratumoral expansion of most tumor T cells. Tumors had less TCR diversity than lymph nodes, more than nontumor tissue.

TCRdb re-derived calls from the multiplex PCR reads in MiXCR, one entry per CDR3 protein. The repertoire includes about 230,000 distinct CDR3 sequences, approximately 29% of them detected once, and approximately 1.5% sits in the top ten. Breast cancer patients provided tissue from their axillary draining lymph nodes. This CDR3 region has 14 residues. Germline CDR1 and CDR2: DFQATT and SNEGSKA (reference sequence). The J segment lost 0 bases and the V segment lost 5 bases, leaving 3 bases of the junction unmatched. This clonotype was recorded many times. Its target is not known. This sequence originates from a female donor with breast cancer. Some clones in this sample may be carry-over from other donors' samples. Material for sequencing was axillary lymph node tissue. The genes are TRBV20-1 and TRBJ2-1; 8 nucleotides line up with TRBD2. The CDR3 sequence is CSASSGSSYNEQFF. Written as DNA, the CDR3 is TGCAGTGCTTCGAGCGGGAGCTCCTACAATGAGCAGTTCTTC.